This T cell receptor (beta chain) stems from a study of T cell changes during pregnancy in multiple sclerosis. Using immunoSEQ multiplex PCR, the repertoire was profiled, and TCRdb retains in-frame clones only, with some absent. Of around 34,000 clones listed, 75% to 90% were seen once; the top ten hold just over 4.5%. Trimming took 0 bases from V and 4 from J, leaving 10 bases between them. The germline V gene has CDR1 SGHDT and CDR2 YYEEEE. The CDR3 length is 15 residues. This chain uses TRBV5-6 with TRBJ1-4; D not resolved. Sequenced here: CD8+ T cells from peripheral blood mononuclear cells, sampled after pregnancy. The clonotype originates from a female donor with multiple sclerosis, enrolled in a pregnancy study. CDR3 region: CASSLGLRFNEKLFF. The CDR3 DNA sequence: TGTGCCAGCAGCTTGGGCCTCAGATTTAATGAAAAACTGTTTTTT.